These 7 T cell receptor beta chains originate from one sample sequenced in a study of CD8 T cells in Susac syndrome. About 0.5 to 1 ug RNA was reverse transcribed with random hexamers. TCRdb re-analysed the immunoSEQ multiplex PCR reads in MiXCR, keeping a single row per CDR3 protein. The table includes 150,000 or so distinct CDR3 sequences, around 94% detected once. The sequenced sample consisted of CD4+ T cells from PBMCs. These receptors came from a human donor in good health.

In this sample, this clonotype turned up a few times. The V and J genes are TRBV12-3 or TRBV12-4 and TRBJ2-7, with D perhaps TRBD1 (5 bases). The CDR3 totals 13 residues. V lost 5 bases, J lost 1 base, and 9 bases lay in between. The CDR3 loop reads CASSRRQSYEQYF. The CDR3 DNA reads TGTGCCAGCAGTCGCCGACAGTCCTACGAGCAGTACTTC.

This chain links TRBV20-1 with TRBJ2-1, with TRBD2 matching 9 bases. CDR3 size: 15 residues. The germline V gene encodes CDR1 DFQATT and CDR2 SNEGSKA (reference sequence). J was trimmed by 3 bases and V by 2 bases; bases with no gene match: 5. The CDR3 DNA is TGCAGTGCTAGATCCAGCGGGGGGAACTACAATGAGCAGTTCTTC. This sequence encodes CSARSSGGNYNEQFF.

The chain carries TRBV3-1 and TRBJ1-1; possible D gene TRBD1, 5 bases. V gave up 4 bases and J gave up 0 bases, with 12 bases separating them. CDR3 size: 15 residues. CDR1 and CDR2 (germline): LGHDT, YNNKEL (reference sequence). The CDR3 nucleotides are TGTGCCAGCAGCCCCAGACAGCTCATGAACACTGAAGCTTTCTTT. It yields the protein CASSPRQLMNTEAFF.

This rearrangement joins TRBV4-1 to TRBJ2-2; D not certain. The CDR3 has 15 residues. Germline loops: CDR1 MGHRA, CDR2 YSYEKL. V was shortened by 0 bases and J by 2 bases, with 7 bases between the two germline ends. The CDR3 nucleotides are TGCGCCAGCAGCCAAGAGCCACATAACACCGGGGAGCTGTTTTTT. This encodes CASSQEPHNTGELFF.

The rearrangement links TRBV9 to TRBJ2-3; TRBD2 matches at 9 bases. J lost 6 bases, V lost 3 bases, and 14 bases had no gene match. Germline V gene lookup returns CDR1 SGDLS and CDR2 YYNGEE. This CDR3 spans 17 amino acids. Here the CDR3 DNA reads TGTGCCAGCAGCGCTGTGGTCTTAGCGGGGGAACGGGATACGCAGTATTTT. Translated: CASSAVVLAGERDTQYF.

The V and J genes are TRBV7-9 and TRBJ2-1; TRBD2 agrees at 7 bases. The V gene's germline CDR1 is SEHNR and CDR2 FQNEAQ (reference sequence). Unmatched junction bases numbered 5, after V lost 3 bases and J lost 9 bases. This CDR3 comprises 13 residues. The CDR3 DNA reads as TGTGCCAGCAGCTTTTCAGGGAGGGGTGAGCAGTTCTTC. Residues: CASSFSGRGEQFF. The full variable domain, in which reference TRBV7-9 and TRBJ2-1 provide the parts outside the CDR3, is DTGVSQNPRHKITKRGQNVTFRCDPISEHNRLYWYRQTLGQGPEFLTYFQNEAQLEKSRLLSDRFSAERPKGSFSTLEIQRTEQGDSAMYLCASSFSGRGEQFFGPGTRLTVL.

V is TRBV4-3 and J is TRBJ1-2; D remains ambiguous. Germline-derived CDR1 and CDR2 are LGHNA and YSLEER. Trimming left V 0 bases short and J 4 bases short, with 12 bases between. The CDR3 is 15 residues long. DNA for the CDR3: TGCGCCAGCAGCCAAGATGAGGCCCAACCCTATGGCTACACCTTC. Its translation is CASSQDEAQPYGYTF.